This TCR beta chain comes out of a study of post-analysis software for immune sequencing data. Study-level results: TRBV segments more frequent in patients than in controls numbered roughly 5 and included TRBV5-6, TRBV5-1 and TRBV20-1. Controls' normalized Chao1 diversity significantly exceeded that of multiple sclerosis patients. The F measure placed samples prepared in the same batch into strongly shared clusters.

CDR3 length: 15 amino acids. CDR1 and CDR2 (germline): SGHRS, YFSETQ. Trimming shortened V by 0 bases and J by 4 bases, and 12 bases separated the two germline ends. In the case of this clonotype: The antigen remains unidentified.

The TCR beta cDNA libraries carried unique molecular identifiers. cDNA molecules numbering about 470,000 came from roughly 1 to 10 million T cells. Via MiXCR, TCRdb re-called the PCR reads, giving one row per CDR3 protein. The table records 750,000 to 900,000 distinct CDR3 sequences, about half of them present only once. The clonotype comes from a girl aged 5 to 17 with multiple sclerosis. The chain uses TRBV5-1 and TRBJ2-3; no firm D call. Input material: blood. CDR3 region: CASSLVLVGSDTQYF. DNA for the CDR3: TGCGCCAGCAGCTTGGTTCTAGTTGGCTCAGATACGCAGTATTTT.